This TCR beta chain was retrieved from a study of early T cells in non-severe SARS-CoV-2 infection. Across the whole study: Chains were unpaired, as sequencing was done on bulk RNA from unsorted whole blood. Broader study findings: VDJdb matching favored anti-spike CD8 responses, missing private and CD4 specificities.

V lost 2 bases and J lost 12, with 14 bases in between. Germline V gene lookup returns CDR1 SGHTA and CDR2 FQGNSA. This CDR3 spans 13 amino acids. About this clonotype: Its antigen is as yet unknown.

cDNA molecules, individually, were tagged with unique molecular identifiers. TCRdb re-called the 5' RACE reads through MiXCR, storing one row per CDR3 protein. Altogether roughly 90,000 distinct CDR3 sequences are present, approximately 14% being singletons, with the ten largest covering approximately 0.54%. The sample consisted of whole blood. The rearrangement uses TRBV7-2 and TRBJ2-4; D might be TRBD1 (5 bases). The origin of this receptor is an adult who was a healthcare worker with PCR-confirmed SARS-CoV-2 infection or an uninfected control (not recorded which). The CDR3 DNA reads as TGTGCCAGCAGCTTATCAGGGTCGAGTGCTCAGTACTTC. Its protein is CASSLSGSSAQYF. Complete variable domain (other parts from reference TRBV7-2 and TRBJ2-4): GAGVSQSPSNKVTEKGKDVELRCDPISGHTALYWYRQSLGQGLEFLIYFQGNSAPDKSGLPSDRFSAERTGGSVSTLTIQRTQQEDSAVYLCASSLSGSSAQYFGAGTRLSVL.